Below are 5 T cell receptor beta chains sequenced from a single sample in a study of T cell changes during pregnancy in multiple sclerosis. Generated by immunoSEQ multiplex PCR, the TCRdb table keeps only in-frame clones and is missing some. This sample has 50,000 to 65,000 clones; approximately 90% occur once, and the top ten carry 0.6% to 0.8%. The sequencing used CD4+ T cells from peripheral blood mononuclear cells, collected in the first trimester of pregnancy. The receptor source for this set is a female donor with multiple sclerosis, enrolled in a pregnancy study.

The rearrangement links TRBV9 to TRBJ2-3; the match to TRBD1 covers 7 bases. V lost 3 bases and J lost 3; bases outside the gene matches: 7. CDR3 length: 15 residues. Germline V CDR1 and CDR2: SGDLS, YYNGEE. The CDR3, as DNA: TGTGCCAGCAGCGCCTTACAGGGGTCGACAGATACGCAGTATTTT. Translated: CASSALQGSTDTQYF.

The chain joins TRBV28 to TRBJ1-2; tentatively, D is TRBD1 (6 bases). The CDR3 loop spans 13 amino acids. The V end lost 2 bases, the J end lost 8 bases, and 12 bases lay between the germline ends. Germline values: CDR1 MDHEN, CDR2 SYDVKM. CDR3 nucleotides: TGTGCCAGCAGTTTAATCTCACAGGGAGGCTACACCTTC. Protein: CASSLISQGGYTF.

The table lists this clone with a count of one. The junction departs from the called germline gene at one end, perhaps through a read error. The J gene is TRBJ2-5, the V gene TRBV6-1; D gene unclear. From germline, CDR1 is MNHNS and CDR2 SASEGT. The CDR3 has 16 amino acids. This CDR3 is CASSKAKWAIQETQYF. CDR3 DNA: TGTGCCAGCAGTAAAGCCAAATGGGCGATCCAAGAGACCCAGTACTTC.

The rearrangement joins TRBV5-1 to TRBJ1-2; D is possibly TRBD1 (5 bases). The CDR3 loop spans 14 amino acids. Germline V gene data show CDR1 as SGHRS and CDR2 as YFSETQ. V was trimmed by 0 bases and J by 8 bases, leaving 14 bases between them. The CDR3 bases are TGCGCCAGCAGCTTGGCCCAGGCAGGGCACGGCTACACCTTC. This sequence encodes CASSLAQAGHGYTF.

The rearrangement uses TRBV7-3 and TRBJ1-1; maybe TRBD1 (6 bases). V shed 5 bases and J shed 7 bases, with 35 bases lying between them. Germline CDR1 reads SGHTA; CDR2 reads FQGTGA. CDR3 length equals 20 residues. The CDR3, as DNA: TGTGCCAGCAGCCTAATCCCCCCAATAAGGGGCTTGGGGGCTGGCAGTGAAGCTTTCTTT. Translating it yields CASSLIPPIRGLGAGSEAFF.